Following are 24 T cell receptor beta chains from one sample sequenced in a study of blood T cell repertoires in COVID-19. Measured with immunoSEQ multiplex PCR; TCRdb has only the in-frame clones, and not every one. Among more than 300,000 clones listed, 87% were seen once. Input material: PBMCs or T cells enriched from blood (not recorded which). These receptor sequences come from a woman aged 25 to 39 who had recovered from COVID-19.

This chain joins TRBV30 and TRBJ1-2, with D perhaps matching TRBD1 (6 bases). This CDR3 spans 18 amino acids. Germline CDR1 GTSNPN, CDR2 SVGIG (reference sequence). V was trimmed by 3 bases and J by 1 base, leaving 24 bases between them. CDR3 sequence: CAWRGFGTPGHFNYGYTF. In nucleotides, the CDR3 is TGTGCCTGGAGGGGTTTCGGGACACCCGGTCATTTTAACTATGGCTACACCTTC.

The V call is TRBV19, the J call TRBJ2-1, with a tentative D call TRBD2 (6 bases). There are 17 residues in the CDR3. V was cut by 6 bases and J by 0 bases, with 18 bases left in between. Per germline, CDR1 LNHDA and CDR2 SQIVND (reference sequence). The CDR3 loop is CASRGAGGGISYNEQFF. The CDR3 coding sequence is TGTGCCAGTAGAGGGGCTGGGGGAGGAATCTCCTACAATGAGCAGTTCTTC.

The J gene is TRBJ1-2, the V gene TRBV7-6; 11 bases match TRBD1. The CDR3 runs 16 residues. Germline V CDR1 and CDR2: SGHVS, FNYEAQ. Trimming at V came to 3 bases and at J to 3 bases, leaving 6 bases not matched to a gene. CDR3 sequence: CASSFPRTGGDYGYTF. CDR3 in DNA: TGTGCCAGCAGCTTTCCTCGGACAGGGGGCGACTATGGCTACACCTTC.

The V gene is TRBV18, the J gene TRBJ2-7, with D unclear. V lost 2 bases to trimming and J lost 2 bases, with 7 bases between them. Looked up from germline, CDR1 is KGHSH and CDR2 is LQKENI. The CDR3 contains 13 residues. CDR3 DNA sequence: TGTGCCAGCTCACCAGGCTTTCCCTACGAGCAGTACTTC. Its protein product is CASSPGFPYEQYF.

The chain employs TRBV7-2 and TRBJ1-6; 7 bases fit TRBD1. V shed 6 bases and J 6 bases; nucleotides not matched to a gene: 5. Germline V gene data show CDR1 as SGHTA and CDR2 as FQGNSA. The CDR3 runs 14 residues. CDR3 loop: CASRTGFGNSPLHF. The CDR3 coding sequence is TGTGCCAGCAGGACAGGGTTTGGTAATTCACCCCTCCACTTT. The variable domain in full, completed from reference TRBV7-2 and TRBJ1-6, reads GAGVSQSPSNKVTEKGKDVELRCDPISGHTALYWYRQSLGQGLEFLIYFQGNSAPDKSGLPSDRFSAERTGGSVSTLTIQRTQQEDSAVYLCASRTGFGNSPLHFGNGTRLTVT.

The chain couples TRBV3-1 (or the pseudogene TRBV3-2) to TRBJ2-4, with TRBD1 matching over 7 bases. Losses at the gene ends were 5 bases for V and 3 bases for J; bases not matched to a gene: 19. Germline CDR1 is LGHDT and CDR2 is YNNKEL (reference sequence). The CDR3 runs 19 residues. CDR3 coding DNA: TGTGCCAGCAGCAAAAAAATACAAAGCCGGGACAGAAACAAAAACATTCAGTACTTC. Translated: CASSKKIQSRDRNKNIQYF.

The V and J genes are TRBV7-8 and TRBJ1-5; possible D gene TRBD1, 5 bases. V lost 6 bases and J 6 bases, leaving 12 bases between the germline ends. The V gene's germline CDR1 is SGHVS and CDR2 FQNEAQ. This CDR3 spans 13 amino acids. DNA of the CDR3: TGTGCCAGCAGACGCAGGGAGGGTCAGCCCCAGCATTTT. Its protein is CASRRREGQPQHF.

The CDR3 DNA is TGTGCCAGCAGCGGATTATCGACAGGGGGGACTGAAGCTTTCTTT. Its translation is CASSGLSTGGTEAFF. This rearrangement joins TRBV9 to TRBJ1-1; TRBD1 agrees at 9 bases. V shed 3 bases and J 5 bases; nucleotides not matched to a gene: 8. The germline CDR1 and CDR2 sequences are SGDLS and YYNGEE. This CDR3 has 15 amino acids.

The chain carries TRBV3-1 (or the pseudogene TRBV3-2) and TRBJ1-6, with TRBD1 matching 7 bases. The CDR3 is 13 residues long. Trimming at V came to 10 bases and at J to 3 bases, leaving 3 bases not matched to a gene. Germline V gene data show CDR1 as LGHDT and CDR2 as YNNKEL (reference sequence). The CDR3 is CATGTVYNSPLHF. CDR3 in DNA: TGTGCCACCGGGACAGTCTATAATTCACCCCTCCACTTT.

This chain connects TRBV5-6 to TRBJ1-5, with 8 bases identical to TRBD1. With V trimmed by 1 base and J by 0 bases, 9 bases remained unmatched. There are 18 residues in the CDR3. Germline values: CDR1 SGHDT, CDR2 YYEEEE. The CDR3 protein is CASSLSGTGLHSNQPQHF. In DNA, the CDR3 is TGTGCCAGCAGCTTGTCGGGGACAGGTCTTCATAGCAATCAGCCCCAGCATTTT.

The chain recombines TRBV5-1 with TRBJ1-1; 8 bases agree with TRBD1. Germline V gene data show CDR1 as SGHRS and CDR2 as YFSETQ. V was clipped by 3 bases and J by 7 bases; unmatched bases: 5. CDR3 length equals 13 residues. This chain's CDR3 is CASSSIQGGEAFF. DNA of the CDR3: TGCGCCAGCAGCTCGATACAGGGGGGTGAAGCTTTCTTT.

In this sample, this clone turned up once. The V gene is TRBV30, the J gene TRBJ1-2; TRBD1 agrees at 8 bases. The V segment lost 4 bases and the J segment 3 bases; nucleotides outside the gene matches: 19. The CDR3 has 18 amino acids. The V gene's germline CDR1 is GTSNPN and CDR2 SVGIG (reference sequence). The CDR3 protein is CAWTTKGRGQGVHYGYTF. The CDR3 DNA reads as TGTGCCTGGACCACAAAAGGCAGAGGACAGGGCGTCCACTATGGCTACACCTTC.

This chain joins TRBV27 and TRBJ2-1, with D possibly matching TRBD2 (6 bases). CDR1 is MNHEY, CDR2 SMNVEV, per germline (reference sequence). The CDR3 consists of 15 residues. Trimming took 5 bases from V and 9 from J, leaving 20 bases between them. The CDR3 bases are TGTGCCAGCAGTGGGGGACTGGCGGGCCCCCTTGAGCAGTTCTTC. Amino acids: CASSGGLAGPLEQFF.

The rearrangement links TRBV29-1 to TRBJ2-5; D unresolved. Germline-derived CDR1 and CDR2 are SQVTM and ANQGSEA. Trimming cost V 3 bases and J 5 bases, with 19 bases left between them. The CDR3 is 15 amino acids. CDR3 loop: CSVDLATNPQETQYF. DNA for the CDR3: TGCAGCGTTGACCTGGCGACAAACCCCCAGGAGACCCAGTACTTC.

V usage is TRBV2 and J usage is TRBJ1-2; D remains unclear. CDR1 is SNHLY and CDR2 is FYNNEI in the germline V gene. V shed 0 bases and J shed 7 bases, with 6 bases lying between them. The CDR3 extends over 12 amino acids. CDR3 region: CASSEAFSGYTF. The DNA for the CDR3 is TGTGCCAGCAGTGAAGCCTTCAGTGGCTACACCTTC.

The rearrangement uses TRBV3-1 (or the pseudogene TRBV3-2) and TRBJ2-5; TRBD1 might be the D (6 bases). CDR1 and CDR2 from the germline V gene are LGHDT and YNNKEL (reference sequence). V was trimmed by 5 bases and J by 5 bases, leaving 12 bases between them. The CDR3 runs 13 residues. The chain's CDR3 is CASSKQGVETQYF. Here the CDR3 DNA reads TGTGCCAGCAGCAAACAGGGAGTGGAGACCCAGTACTTC.

This chain joins TRBV7-2 and TRBJ2-3, with a tentative D call TRBD2 (6 bases). The CDR3 is 14 residues long. V was trimmed by 5 bases and J by 5 bases, leaving 14 bases between them. Per the germline V gene, CDR1 is SGHTA and CDR2 is FQGNSA. The CDR3 nucleotides are TGTGCCAGCAGCCAGGACCGGGGGAGAGATACGCAGTATTTT. Translation gives CASSQDRGRDTQYF.

This clone showed up just a few times. This chain connects TRBV19 to TRBJ2-7, with TRBD2 as a possible D gene (5 bases). Germline assignment: CDR1 LNHDA and CDR2 SQIVND (reference sequence). V lost 9 bases and J lost 2, with 5 bases in between. The CDR3 is made up of 10 amino acids. DNA of the CDR3: TGTGCCAGCGGGACCTACGAGCAGTACTTC. This sequence encodes CASGTYEQYF.

The J gene is TRBJ1-2, the V gene TRBV3-1 (or the pseudogene TRBV3-2); no definite D call. This CDR3 region has 12 residues. V lost 2 bases and J 4 bases, leaving 5 bases between the germline ends. Germline V gene sequence: CDR1 LGHDT, CDR2 YNNKEL (reference sequence). CDR3 sequence reads: CASSQRSYGYTF. As DNA, the CDR3 is TGTGCCAGCAGCCAACGCAGCTATGGCTACACCTTC.

The chain links TRBV7-9 to TRBJ1-1, with 9 bases that match TRBD1. V shed 5 bases, J shed 6 bases, and the junction held 4 bases outside the gene matches. The germline V gene has CDR1 SEHNR and CDR2 FQNEAQ (reference sequence). The CDR3 totals 13 residues. DNA of the CDR3: TGTGCCAGCAGCAGACAGGGGGGCCCTGAAGCTTTCTTT. Its translation: CASSRQGGPEAFF.

CDR3 coding DNA: TGCGCCAGCAGCTCCAAGACAGGCCAGGGGGACACTGAAGCTTTCTTT. It is translated as CASSSKTGQGDTEAFF. The chain joins TRBV5-1 to TRBJ1-1; 7 bases match TRBD1. Trimming took 3 bases from V and 3 from J; bases not matched to a gene: 11. This CDR3 spans 16 amino acids. Germline CDR1 reads SGHRS; CDR2 reads YFSETQ.

The CDR3 here is CASSQGGDLEFF. CDR3 nucleotide sequence: TGTGCCAGCAGCCAAGGGGGAGATTTGGAGTTCTTC. The chain joins TRBV3-1 (or the pseudogene TRBV3-2) to TRBJ2-1; D possibly corresponds to TRBD2 (5 bases). Germline V CDR1 and CDR2: LGHDT, YNNKEL (reference sequence). Trimming pared 1 base from V and 14 bases from J, leaving 12 bases between. This CDR3 spans 12 amino acids.

The rearrangement uses TRBV5-1 and TRBJ2-1; 8 bases match TRBD2. V gave up 0 bases and J gave up 9 bases; unmatched junction bases: 8. Germline V gene sequence: CDR1 SGHRS, CDR2 YFSETQ. The CDR3 sequence is 15 residues long. The CDR3 sequence is CASSLAPGGLGEQFF. CDR3 nucleotides: TGCGCCAGCAGCTTGGCCCCGGGGGGGCTTGGTGAGCAGTTCTTC.

There are a few counts of this clone. CDR3 protein: CASSLGDSFDYGYTF. The DNA of the CDR3 is TGTGCCAGCAGCTTAGGGGACTCCTTCGACTATGGCTACACCTTC. The V gene is TRBV7-9, the J gene TRBJ1-2, with a tentative D call TRBD1 (5 bases). The CDR3 is 15 residues long. Germline lookup yields CDR1 SEHNR and CDR2 FQNEAQ (reference sequence). V lost 1 base and J lost 3, with 12 bases in between.